These T cell receptor beta chains were read from a single sample in a study of blood T cell repertoires in COVID-19. Only in-frame clones appear in the TCRdb table, and some are missing; sequencing was by immunoSEQ multiplex PCR. The profile covers about 140,000 clones, with about 80% appearing a single time and 3% to 5% taken by the ten largest. Sequencing input: peripheral blood. These receptors came from a woman aged 55-70 years with acute or convalescent COVID-19. Both conserved end residues are trimmed from each CDR3.

v_call cdr3_aa
TRBV19 ASWAGESNEQF
TRBV2 ASSLLSVNEQF
TRBV7-2 ASRRTAYEQY
TRBV28 ASSLLLATGELF
TRBV27 ASSWRTSGRGGKNIQY
TRBV7-9 ASSGTGRNQPQH
TRBV11-3 ASSQTGKRNEQF
TRBV5-6 ASSLQVLGYT
TRBV11-2 ASSSPLAGRAVEQF
TRBV27 ASSHGAGGIQDTQY
TRBV20-1 SASPRGTANYGYT
TRBV12-3/TRBV12-4 ASSFAASNEQF
TRBV11-3 ASRPSSTGGAEQY
TRBV30 AWSTGDYGYT
TRBV2 ASSVLLGHEQF
TRBV11-2 ASSLGTGGTGNTIY
TRBV7-9 ASSLKAGGSTGELF
TRBV5-4 ASSSNRGTLAKNIQY
TRBV7-2 ASSRTSGNTGELF